This is a list of T cell receptor beta chains from one sample in a study of shared clonotypes between healthy human individuals. The data were produced by immunoSEQ multiplex PCR, yet TCRdb's version contains in-frame clones alone and is incomplete. The sample records hundreds of thousands of clones, roughly 83% being singletons. Material: PBMCs. The receptors derive from a middle-aged woman in good health. Some clones in this sample may be carry-over from other donors' samples. The CDR3 runs from the conserved cysteine through the conserved F or W. A D gene is named only where the DNA matches it firmly. Size is omitted from some rows. Given values are once, few, many or a class for expanded clones.

d_call	v_call	j_call	clone_size	cdr3_aa	cdr3_nt
.	TRBV21-1	TRBJ2-1	.	CASSNRKGRRDGPWGVSYTEQFF	TGTGCCAGCAGCAACCGGAAGGGCAGGCGGGACGGTCCATGGGGGGTCTCTTACACTGAGCAGTTCTTC
TRBD2	TRBV6-1	TRBJ2-5	.	CASSEALAGEGGETQYF	TGTGCCAGCAGTGAAGCGCTAGCGGGAGAGGGGGGAGAGACCCAGTACTTC
TRBD2	TRBV2	TRBJ2-7	many	CATRPGTTLREQYF	TGTGCCACGAGACCCGGGACTACTCTACGCGAGCAGTACTTC
.	TRBV10-2	TRBJ1-1	many	CASSRAVNAEAFF	TGCGCCAGCAGTCGGGCAGTCAACGCTGAAGCTTTCTTT
.	TRBV5-1	TRBJ2-5	.	CASSREETQYF	TGCGCCAGCAGCAGAGAAGAGACCCAGTACTTC
.	TRBV5-1	TRBJ1-1	.	CASSLSRMRGTEAFF	TGCGCCAGCAGCTTGTCCCGGATGAGGGGGACTGAAGCTTTCTTT
.	TRBV5-1	TRBJ2-7	.	CASSLAVGREQYF	TGCGCCAGCAGCTTGGCCGTAGGGCGGGAGCAGTACTTC
.	TRBV2	TRBJ2-7	few	CASSGAREQYF	TGTGCCTCCTCAGGGGCTCGGGAGCAGTACTTC
TRBD1	TRBV30	TRBJ1-1	few	CAWRSRTGRWTEAFF	TGTGCCTGGAGATCACGGACAGGCAGATGGACTGAAGCTTTCTTT
.	TRBV11-2	TRBJ2-3	.	CASSLVRDASTDTQYF	TGTGCCAGCAGCTTAGTCAGGGACGCTAGCACAGATACGCAGTATTTT
TRBD1	TRBV6-1	TRBJ1-1	once	CASRPTGALTEAFF	TGTGCCAGCAGGCCGACAGGGGCTCTCACTGAAGCTTTCTTT
TRBD1	TRBV10-2	TRBJ1-2	.	CASSDTYQGAFGYTF	TGCGCCAGCAGTGATACCTACCAGGGGGCGTTTGGCTACACCTTC
TRBD1	TRBV10-2	TRBJ1-1	.	CASRQGTNTEAFF	TGCGCCAGCAGACAGGGGACGAACACTGAAGCTTTCTTT
.	TRBV11-2	TRBJ2-2	.	CASSLDGGQVYTGELFF	TGTGCCAGCTCATTAGATGGTGGGCAGGTCTACACCGGGGAGCTGTTTTTT
.	TRBV7-9	TRBJ2-3	.	CASSTTERDTDTQYF	TGTGCCAGCAGCACGACTGAGAGGGACACAGATACGCAGTATTTT
.	TRBV6-6	TRBJ2-7	.	CASSPTIRIEQYF	TGTGCCAGCAGCCCAACGATTCGGATTGAGCAGTACTTC
.	TRBV7-9	TRBJ1-6	few	CASSLGDGVLDPLHF	TGTGCCAGCAGCTTAGGAGACGGAGTTTTAGACCCCCTCCACTTT
.	TRBV10-2	TRBJ2-3	.	CASSDGGTDTQYF	TGCGCCAGCAGTGACGGGGGAACAGATACGCAGTATTTT
TRBD2	TRBV27	TRBJ2-5	.	CASSRIAGPWGAQYF	TGTGCCAGCAGCCGCATAGCGGGGCCGTGGGGGGCCCAGTACTTC
.	TRBV28	TRBJ2-3	.	CASSFSWEDVSTDTQYF	TGTGCCAGCAGTTTTTCGTGGGAGGACGTGAGCACAGATACGCAGTATTTT
.	TRBV5-1	TRBJ1-6	.	CASSPGWEGNSPLHF	TGCGCCAGCAGCCCCGGGTGGGAGGGGAATTCACCCCTCCACTTT
TRBD1	TRBV5-1	TRBJ2-3	once	CASSWDRGQTDTQYF	TGCGCCAGCAGCTGGGACAGGGGGCAGACAGATACGCAGTATTTT
.	TRBV11-2	TRBJ2-7	once	CASSLEGHEQYF	TGTGCCAGCAGCTTGGAGGGACACGAGCAGTACTTC